This T cell receptor (beta chain) was identified in a study of monozygotic twins with inflammatory bowel disease. Germline V gene lookup returns CDR1 SEHNR and CDR2 FQNEAQ (reference sequence). The CDR3 spans 14 residues. Study-level points and caveats: IBD patients displayed reduced TCRbeta diversity (inverse Simpson) when set against healthy co-twins. No detectable difference in repertoire similarity separated concordant from discordant twins, possibly as a result of limited power. IBD patients, compared with healthy twins, shared fewer clonotypes with others (especially with disease activity).

Points on this clonotype: Its antigen is currently unknown.

From roughly 4,000 ng of total RNA, each TCR library was prepared. For each CDR3 protein, TCRdb gives one entry from its re-call of the 5' RACE reads, without DNA. The table counts over 200,000 distinct CDR3 sequences; under 8.5% lies in the top ten. The chain employs TRBV7-9 and TRBJ1-1; TCRdb indicates TRBD1, and absent DNA this call remains unverified. The sequenced sample consisted of blood. This sequence originates from a human donor with ulcerative colitis or Crohn's disease, or a healthy co-twin of an affected twin (not recorded which). CDR3: CASSSGSVGTEAFF.